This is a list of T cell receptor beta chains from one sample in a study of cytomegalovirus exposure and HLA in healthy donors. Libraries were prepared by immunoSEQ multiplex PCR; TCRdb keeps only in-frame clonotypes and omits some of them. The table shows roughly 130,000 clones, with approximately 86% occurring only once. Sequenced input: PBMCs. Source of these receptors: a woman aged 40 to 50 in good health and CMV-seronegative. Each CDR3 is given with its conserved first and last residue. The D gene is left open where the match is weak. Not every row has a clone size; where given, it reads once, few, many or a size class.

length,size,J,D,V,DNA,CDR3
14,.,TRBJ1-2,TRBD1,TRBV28,TGTGCCAGCAGTTCGGGACAGGGGGTCTATGGCTACACCTTC,CASSSGQGVYGYTF
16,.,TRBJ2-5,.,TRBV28,TGTGCCAGCAGTTCCATCCCATCCAGGGGAAGGGAGACCCAGTACTTC,CASSSIPSRGRETQYF
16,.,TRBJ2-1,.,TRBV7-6,TGTGCCAGCAGCTTAACCCTCGGGAGCTCCTACAATGAGCAGTTCTTC,CASSLTLGSSYNEQFF
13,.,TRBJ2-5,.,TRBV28,TGTGCCAGCAGTTTTTCCTACCAAGAGACCCAGTACTTC,CASSFSYQETQYF
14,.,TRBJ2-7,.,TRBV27,TGTGCCAGCAGTTTACGGCTATCTCTCGGGGAGCAGTACTTC,CASSLRLSLGEQYF
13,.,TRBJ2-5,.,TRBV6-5,TGTGCCAGCAGTTACGGGGGGTATGGGACCCAGTACTTC,CASSYGGYGTQYF
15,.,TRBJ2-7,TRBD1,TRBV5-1,TGCGCCAGCAGGACCTCCTGGACAGGGGGCTACGAGCAGTACTTC,CASRTSWTGGYEQYF
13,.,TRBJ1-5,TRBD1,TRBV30,TGTGCCTGGGGGACAGGGGGCCGCCAGCCCCAGCATTTT,CAWGTGGRQPQHF
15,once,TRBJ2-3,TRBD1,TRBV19,TGTGCCAGTAGTATGGGGGACAGTCAAGCAGATACGCAGTATTTT,CASSMGDSQADTQYF
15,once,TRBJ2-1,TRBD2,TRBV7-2,TGTGCCAGCAGCGAACTAGCGGGAGGTAGGAGTGAGCAGTTCTTC,CASSELAGGRSEQFF
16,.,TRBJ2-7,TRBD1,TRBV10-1,TGCGTCGGACCGGGACAGGCCCTCTCGATCTCCTACGAGCAGTACTTC,CVGPGQALSISYEQYF